These 28 T cell receptor beta chains were all obtained from the same sample, sequenced in a study of radiotherapy plus CTLA-4 blockade in lung cancer. Here immunoSEQ multiplex PCR was the method, and the copy in TCRdb shows in-frame clones only, minus some. The sample carries around 45,000 clones, over 75% recorded once. The sequencing here drew on peripheral blood, taken from a patient treated with radiotherapy plus ipilimumab. All receptors derive from a human donor with non-small cell lung cancer whose response to radiotherapy plus ipilimumab could not be evaluated.

The chain carries TRBV6-5 and TRBJ2-5; tentatively, D is TRBD1 (6 bases). V lost 2 bases and J lost 5, with 15 bases in between. This CDR3 has 15 amino acids. Germline lookup yields CDR1 MNHEY and CDR2 SVGAGI. CDR3 sequence: CASSYTGQRGETQYF. For the CDR3, the DNA is TGTGCCAGCAGTTACACGGGACAAAGAGGGGAGACCCAGTACTTC.

J is TRBJ2-3 and V is TRBV7-9, with TRBD2 matching 9 bases. The CDR3 consists of 13 residues. V dropped 5 bases and J dropped 14; count of bases not matched to a gene: 11. CDR1 and CDR2 from the germline V gene are SEHNR and FQNEAQ (reference sequence). DNA of the CDR3: TGTGCCAGCAGCCCCCAGGGGCGGGAGGGTCGGTATTTT. It codes for CASSPQGREGRYF.

This chain links TRBV15 with TRBJ2-3; 12 bases agree with TRBD2. V shed 8 bases, J shed 6 bases, and the junction held 12 bases outside the gene matches. CDR3 length: 16 residues. Germline CDR1 LNHNV, CDR2 YYDKDF (reference sequence). In DNA, the CDR3 is TGTGCCACCGCTAGCGGGAGGGCCGTGGGGTCTGATACGCAGTATTTT. Amino acids: CATASGRAVGSDTQYF.

J is TRBJ1-2 and V is TRBV18; D is unclear. V lost 4 bases to trimming and J lost 8 bases, with 14 bases between them. The germline CDR1 and CDR2 sequences are KGHSH and LQKENI. The CDR3 has 13 amino acids. The CDR3 bases are TGTGCCAGCTCACAAAGCCGGGATCAAGGCTACACCTTC. Encoded protein: CASSQSRDQGYTF.

This sequence joins TRBV6-4 and TRBJ2-1; TRBD2 matches 14 bases. Trimming took 5 bases from V and 4 from J; bases not matched to a gene: 1. The CDR3 runs 15 residues. CDR1 is MRHNA and CDR2 is SNTAGT in the germline V gene. The CDR3 here is CASSRLAGGYNEQFF. CDR3 bases: TGTGCCAGCAGTCGACTAGCGGGGGGGTACAATGAGCAGTTCTTC.

CDR3 sequence (DNA): TGCAGCGTTAGGGCAGGGGATGGCTACACCTTC. Translated: CSVRAGDGYTF. The chain couples TRBV29-1 to TRBJ1-2, with D possibly TRBD1 on 6 matching bases. Germline-derived CDR1 and CDR2 are SQVTM and ANQGSEA. The CDR3 is 11 amino acids. Trimming took 5 bases from V and 6 from J, leaving 10 bases between them.

This chain joins TRBV27 and TRBJ2-7, with D perhaps TRBD2 (6 bases). CDR1 and CDR2 (germline): MNHEY, SMNVEV (reference sequence). The V gene lost 0 bases and the J gene lost 3 bases, with 12 bases spanning the gap. The CDR3 is 15 amino acids. The CDR3 DNA reads TGTGCCAGCAGTTTATCTCCGCGGGGCGACTACGAGCAGTACTTC. Protein product: CASSLSPRGDYEQYF.

The genes are TRBV4-3 and TRBJ2-1; 8 bases are shared with TRBD1. This CDR3 contains 14 residues. Unmatched junction bases numbered 7, after V lost 4 bases and J lost 8 bases. Germline V gene sequence: CDR1 LGHNA, CDR2 YSLEER. The CDR3 DNA reads as TGCGCCAGCAGCCTCGGACAGGGTGGGCATGAGCAGTTCTTC. Translating gives CASSLGQGGHEQFF.

The chain uses TRBV5-5 and TRBJ1-1; 10 bases map to TRBD1. This CDR3 region has 14 residues. CDR1 is SGHKS, CDR2 YYEKEE, per germline (reference sequence). The V segment lost 6 bases and the J segment 1 base; nucleotides outside the gene matches: 3. The CDR3 coding sequence is TGTGCCAGCAACCGACAGGGGGCGAACACTGAAGCTTTCTTT. Translated: CASNRQGANTEAFF.

V usage is TRBV5-1 and J usage is TRBJ2-1; D unresolved. The CDR3 sequence is 15 residues long. Germline V gives CDR1 SGHRS, CDR2 YFSETQ. Trimming took 0 bases from V and 4 from J, leaving 11 bases between them. The CDR3 sequence: CASSLGYLSYNEQFF. The CDR3 DNA follows: TGCGCCAGCAGCTTGGGGTACCTATCATACAATGAGCAGTTCTTC.

The chain has TRBV5-1 and TRBJ2-1, with 9 positions matching TRBD1. The V and J ends lost 1 base and 0 bases, in that order; junction bases with no gene match: 5. Per the germline V gene, CDR1 is SGHRS and CDR2 is YFSETQ. CDR3 length: 17 residues. CDR3 nucleotides: TGCGCCAGCAGCTTGAGGGGACAGGGTCTCTCCTACAATGAGCAGTTCTTC. The encoded protein is CASSLRGQGLSYNEQFF.

V gene TRBV27 combines with J gene TRBJ2-7, with 9 bases fitting TRBD2. V trimming: 5 bases; J trimming: 7 bases; junction bases outside the gene matches: 12. Germline V lookup: CDR1 MNHEY, CDR2 SMNVEV (reference sequence). The CDR3 totals 15 residues. CDR3 coding DNA: TGTGCCAGCAGTCCGATAGCGGGAGAACGGCGGGAGCAGTACTTC. Residues: CASSPIAGERREQYF.

Points on this clone: The junction departs from germline at one end; a sequencing error may be responsible. This chain joins TRBV28 and TRBJ1-2, with TRBD1 as a possible D gene (6 bases). Germline values: CDR1 MDHEN, CDR2 SYDVKM. The CDR3 length is 11 residues. In DNA, the CDR3 is TGTGCCGGCAGGGGCAACTATGGCTACACCTTC. It specifies CAGRGNYGYTF.

This chain uses TRBV6-1 with TRBJ2-3; 8 bases line up with TRBD1. V trimming: 7 bases; J trimming: 3 bases; junction bases outside the gene matches: 9. The CDR3 has 15 amino acids. CDR1 is MNHNS, CDR2 SASEGT, per germline. This CDR3 reads CASTTGQGWTDTQYF. The DNA of the CDR3 is TGTGCCAGCACCACTGGACAGGGATGGACAGATACGCAGTATTTT.

CDR3 protein: CASSRSSGRADEQFF. CDR3 nucleotides: TGCGCCAGCAGTCGATCTAGCGGGAGGGCCGATGAGCAGTTCTTC. The chain recombines TRBV10-2 with TRBJ2-1; 12 bases match TRBD2. This CDR3 is built from 15 residues. V dropped 5 bases and J dropped 8; count of bases not matched to a gene: 7. CDR1 and CDR2 (germline): WSHSY, SAAADI.

Only one count was recorded for this clone. A junction end diverges from the germline sequence, so it may reflect a read error. The chain uses TRBV19 and TRBJ1-1; no clear D gene. In germline, CDR1 is LNHDA, CDR2 SQIVND (reference sequence). The length of the CDR3 is 16 residues. The CDR3 protein is CASSVEGSSRDTEAFF. CDR3 bases: TGTGCCAGTAGTGTAGAAGGTAGTTCTAGAGACACTGAAGCTTTCTTT.

CDR3: CASSLQGNSGNTIYF. As DNA, the CDR3 is TGCGCCAGCAGCCTACAGGGCAACTCTGGAAACACCATATATTTT. The chain employs TRBV10-2 and TRBJ1-3, with TRBD1 as a possible D gene (6 bases). Trimming stripped 6 bases from V and 0 bases from J, with 12 bases between. Looked up from germline, CDR1 is WSHSY and CDR2 is SAAADI. This CDR3 comprises 15 residues.

The chain has TRBV30 and TRBJ1-1; D unresolved. In germline, CDR1 is GTSNPN, CDR2 SVGIG (reference sequence). V was pared by 0 bases and J by 4 bases, with 15 bases between. The CDR3 covers 15 residues. The CDR3 here is CAWSVIYSGSTEAFF. DNA for the CDR3: TGTGCCTGGAGTGTAATTTACAGTGGGAGCACTGAAGCTTTCTTT. Full variable domain (outside the CDR3, taken from reference TRBV30 and TRBJ1-1): SQTIHQWPATLVQPVGSPLSLECTVEGTSNPNLYWYRQAAGRGLQLLFYSVGIGQISSEVPQNLSASRPQDRQFILSSKKLLLSDSGFYLCAWSVIYSGSTEAFFGQGTRLTVV.

The rearrangement uses TRBV9 and TRBJ2-5, with D possibly matching TRBD2 (6 bases). Germline assignment: CDR1 SGDLS and CDR2 YYNGEE. V dropped 6 bases and J dropped 2 bases, with 14 bases sitting between them. The CDR3 is 14 amino acids. The CDR3 reads CASTPLGGQETQYF. CDR3 nucleotides: TGTGCCAGCACCCCACTCGGAGGGCAAGAGACCCAGTACTTC.

This clone was observed a handful of times. V is TRBV19 and J is TRBJ1-5; 9 positions match TRBD1. The J segment lost 5 bases and the V segment lost 0 bases, leaving 2 bases of the junction unmatched. The CDR3 totals 15 residues. Germline-derived CDR1 and CDR2 are LNHDA and SQIVND (reference sequence). CDR3 sequence: CASSIEHRGHQPQHF. CDR3 coding DNA: TGTGCCAGTAGTATAGAACACAGGGGGCATCAGCCCCAGCATTTT.

V and J are TRBV30 and TRBJ1-3; possibly TRBD1 for D (6 bases). The CDR3 runs to 13 residues. Germline V gives CDR1 GTSNPN, CDR2 SVGIG (reference sequence). Trimming stripped 5 bases from V and 5 bases from J, with 13 bases between. The CDR3 DNA follows: TGTGCCTGGTCTCCCGGGACAAGAAACACCATATATTTT. Protein: CAWSPGTRNTIYF. Combining the CDR3 with reference TRBV30 and TRBJ1-3 gives the whole variable domain SQTIHQWPATLVQPVGSPLSLECTVEGTSNPNLYWYRQAAGRGLQLLFYSVGIGQISSEVPQNLSASRPQDRQFILSSKKLLLSDSGFYLCAWSPGTRNTIYFGEGSWLTVV.

The genes are TRBV10-1 and TRBJ2-1; 12 positions match TRBD2. The CDR3 covers 16 residues. The germline gives CDR1 WNHNN, CDR2 SYGVQD (reference sequence). V trimming: 2 bases; J trimming: 8 bases; junction bases outside the gene matches: 7. CDR3 in DNA: TGCGCCAGCAGTGAGACTAGCGGGGGGCCCTTTGATGAGCAGTTCTTC. It codes for CASSETSGGPFDEQFF.

The chain couples TRBV7-8 to TRBJ2-7; no clear D gene. The V gene's germline CDR1 is SGHVS and CDR2 FQNEAQ. This CDR3 region has 15 residues. Trimming stripped 1 base from V and 2 bases from J, with 12 bases between. As DNA, the CDR3 is TGTGCCAGCAGCTTAGTTTACGGCGGCACCTACGAGCAGTACTTC. This gives the protein CASSLVYGGTYEQYF.

In its sample, this clone was seen a few times. In the same sample, other DNA sequences code for this CDR3. This sequence joins TRBV5-1 and TRBJ1-2; 9 nucleotides match TRBD1. With V trimmed by 4 bases and J by 6 bases, 4 bases remained unmatched. From germline, CDR1 is SGHRS and CDR2 YFSETQ. CDR3 size: 13 residues. The CDR3 region has the DNA TGCGCCAGCAGCCCGGGACAGGGCGATGGCTACACCTTC. Translating it yields CASSPGQGDGYTF.

The chain carries TRBV10-3 and TRBJ1-1; D gene unclear. The V end lost 1 base, the J end lost 7 bases, and 13 bases lay between the germline ends. Germline CDR1 reads ENHRY; CDR2 reads SYGVKD. The CDR3 is 14 amino acids. For the CDR3, the DNA is TGTGCCATCAGTGAGTTCAGGTGGGCCGGTGAAGCTTTCTTT. This gives the protein CAISEFRWAGEAFF.

The chain combines TRBV28 with TRBJ1-5; possibly TRBD1 for D (5 bases). The germline V gene encodes CDR1 MDHEN and CDR2 SYDVKM. V dropped 6 bases and J dropped 7 bases, with 16 bases sitting between them. CDR3 size: 14 residues. In DNA, the CDR3 is TGTGCCAGCAGCTCCACTATTAAGGGGCAGCCCCAGCATTTT. Encoded protein: CASSSTIKGQPQHF.

The chain combines TRBV30 with TRBJ2-7; 8 nucleotides line up with TRBD2. CDR3 size: 15 residues. V dropped 8 bases and J dropped 1; count of bases not matched to a gene: 13. Germline-derived CDR1 and CDR2 are GTSNPN and SVGIG (reference sequence). The CDR3 is CARGGMIAGSYEQYF. CDR3 nucleotide sequence: TGTGCCCGGGGGGGTATGATAGCGGGGTCCTACGAGCAGTACTTC.

The chain employs TRBV5-8 and TRBJ2-2, with D possibly TRBD1 on 6 matching bases. Germline V gene data show CDR1 as SGHTS and CDR2 as YDEGEE. Trimming took 1 base from V and 7 from J, leaving 14 bases between them. The CDR3 spans 15 residues. CDR3: CASSLPPQGDGELFF. In DNA, the CDR3 is TGTGCCAGCAGCTTGCCCCCACAGGGCGACGGGGAGCTGTTTTTT. Using reference TRBV5-8 and TRBJ2-2 for the parts outside the CDR3, the full variable domain is EAGVTQSPTHLIKTRGQQATLRCSPISGHTSVYWYQQALGLGLQFLLWYDEGEERNRGNFPPRFSGRQFPNYSSELNVNALELEDSALYLCASSLPPQGDGELFFGEGSRLTVL.